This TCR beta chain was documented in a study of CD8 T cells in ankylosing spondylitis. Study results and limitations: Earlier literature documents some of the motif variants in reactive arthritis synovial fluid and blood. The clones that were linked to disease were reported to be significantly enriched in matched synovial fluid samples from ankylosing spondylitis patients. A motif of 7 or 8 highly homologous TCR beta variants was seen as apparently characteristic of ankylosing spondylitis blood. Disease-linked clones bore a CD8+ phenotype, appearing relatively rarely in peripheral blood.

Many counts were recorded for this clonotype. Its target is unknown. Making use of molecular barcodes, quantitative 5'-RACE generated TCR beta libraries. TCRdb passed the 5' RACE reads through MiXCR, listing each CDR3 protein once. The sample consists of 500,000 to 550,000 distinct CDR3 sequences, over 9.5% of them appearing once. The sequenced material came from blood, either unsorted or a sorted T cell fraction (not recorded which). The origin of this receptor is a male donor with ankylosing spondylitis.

CDR3 DNA: TGCAGCGTTGATGGCCAGGGGGCGAGCTATGGCTACACCTTC. This codes for CSVDGQGASYGYTF. The chain employs TRBV29-1 and TRBJ1-2; 8 nucleotides agree with TRBD1. Germline V gene data show CDR1 as SQVTM and CDR2 as ANQGSEA. CDR3 length: 14 amino acids. The ends lost 3 bases at V and 4 bases at J; junction bases unmatched: 7.